This paragraph covers one T cell receptor beta chain sequence. Based on its abundance in the sample, this clonotype is large (0.1 to 1%). Base qualities are missing; no much larger clone stands one base away. Libraries were prepared through 5' RACE. Before sequencing, the TCRbeta libraries were pooled in proportion to the number of cells sorted for each library. Total RNA from sorted cells was extracted with RNAzol RT, and cDNA was made with an oligo(dT) primer and a template-switching oligo. The TCRbeta V-CDR3-J region was amplified by PCR between a SMARTer oligo primer and a TCRbeta constant-region primer using Kapa HiFi. A second PCR attached Illumina adaptors and sample-specific index barcodes, followed by HighPrep bead cleanup and Bioanalyzer confirmation of a band of roughly 650 bp. Libraries were sequenced on an Illumina MiSeq with 2x151 bp paired-end reads. Per the original workflow: An in-house Java program demultiplexed the reads, and MiXCR assigned TCRbeta annotations and counted clonotypes. Repertoire overlap used Morisita-Horn indices from the R package vegan, with UPGMA clustering and Circos plots of recurring clonotypes. Shannon diversity and richness were normalized to the maximum possible value based on input cell numbers, so that values between 0 and 1 were obtained. CDR3beta sequences were aligned using MUSCLE, distances were calculated using SeqinR, and multidimensional scaling was plotted in R. TCRdb passed the public sequencing reads through fastp at Q25 and MiXCR, retaining productive beta sequences. Identical CDR3 proteins give one entry, which carries the most common genes and DNA. TCRdb's processing, not the authors' own work, is the source of the V and J calls. The sample table lists approximately 240 distinct CDR3 sequences, approximately 4.8% of them with a count of one. Jointly, the top ten make up around two fifths of the sample.

PBMCs were stained with CellTrace CFSE and grown for 5 to 6 days in RPMI containing approximately 8% human serum and peptide pools at approximately 1 ug/mL each. Unfixed proliferating CD4 T cells were sorted on a BD FACSAria as live CD56-CD19-CD16-CD3+CD4+ CFSE-low cells. Enrolled adults were healthy and were found to be seronegative for ZIKV, JEV, YFV, DENV and WNV by microneutralization screening. The samples were taken from a phase 1, double-blinded, randomized, placebo-controlled trial testing an alum-adjuvanted Zika purified-inactivated virus (ZPIV) vaccine. Peripheral blood mononuclear cells were isolated using a standard procedure and then kept frozen in liquid nitrogen until they were used. The data originate from a study of Japanese encephalitis immunity and Zika vaccine responses (dated by TCRdb to about 2021). Background for the entire study: Each included participant got alum-adjuvanted ZPIV three times, at weeks 0, 4 and 28, with every dose being 5.0 ug. For stimulations, either ZIKV structural-protein peptide pools divided into flavivirus-conserved and non-conserved sets or JEV or YFV peptides matching the pre-vaccination were used. The ZIKV peptides, 15-mers that overlapped by 11 residues, were chosen for containing NetMHCpan/NetMHCII-predicted epitopes with affinity below 50 nM. Roughly 13 participants were given two doses of JEV vaccine (IXIARO) 28 days apart, two to three months before the first ZPIV dose. Eleven to twelve participants received one dose of YFV vaccine (YF-VAX) before ZPIV, and nine participants were flavivirus-naive. The study asked whether earlier vaccination against Japanese encephalitis virus (JEV) or yellow fever virus (YFV) shaped CD4 T cell responses to the Zika vaccine. For TCR sequencing, about six representative participants were selected from each pre-vaccination group, and samples were taken at week 0 (after pre-vaccination, before ZPIV) and at week 52. In addition, the TCR repertoires of three flavivirus-naive individuals were analyzed at weeks 2, 6 and 52 after ZPIV vaccination began. General findings and caveats noted by the study authors: Sample size limitations prevented peptide-pool deconvolution, so the individual peptides driving cross-reactive responses were not identified. Rather than the whole vaccinated cohort, the analysis covered just a subset of trial participants, namely those who received three doses and had adequate samples. In JEV-pre-vaccinated donors, the repertoire richness of CD4 T cells responding to conserved ZIKV epitopes dropped significantly after ZPIV. Only a few individuals showed CD8 T cell responses to ZIKV peptide pools, and those responses were very low in magnitude. The samples grouped by participant and showed no similarity across individuals, which suggests that no public TCRs were detected. Compared with YFV-pre-vaccinated donors, JEV-pre-vaccinated donors had higher repertoire similarity across time-points and stimulations, indicating that more clonotypes were common to ZIKV and JEV stimulation.

The CDR3 holds 11 amino acids from the cysteine to the phenylalanine. Of the read, only the CDR3 DNA is kept; its 33 bases are in frame from base 1. Sequences LNHDA (CDR1) and SQIVND (CDR2) are obtained from the germline V gene (reference sequence). Trimming at the junction amounts to 9 bases on V and 0 bases on J, and the germline ends lie 6 bases apart. Sequenced here: antigen-activated CD4+ T cells from blood, cultured, sampled during a Zika inactivated vaccine study. In this chain, TRBV19 is recombined with TRBJ2-7; the D region possibly corresponds to TRBD2 (5 bases align). This sequence was found in an adult woman who received an inactivated Zika virus vaccine. The DNA sequence reads TGTGCCAGCGGGGTCTCCTACGAGCAGTACTTC. This yields the protein CASGVSYEQYF.